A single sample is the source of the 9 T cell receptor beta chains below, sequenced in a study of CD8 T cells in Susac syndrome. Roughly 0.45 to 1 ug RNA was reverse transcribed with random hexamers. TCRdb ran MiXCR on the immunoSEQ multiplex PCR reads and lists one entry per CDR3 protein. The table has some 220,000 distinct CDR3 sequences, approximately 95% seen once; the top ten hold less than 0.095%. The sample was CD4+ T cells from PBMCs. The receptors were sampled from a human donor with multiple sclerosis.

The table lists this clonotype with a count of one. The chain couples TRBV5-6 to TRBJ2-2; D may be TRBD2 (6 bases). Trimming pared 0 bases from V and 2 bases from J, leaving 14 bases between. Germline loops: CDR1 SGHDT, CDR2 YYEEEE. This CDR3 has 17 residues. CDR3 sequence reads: CASSLGEVRLNTGELFF. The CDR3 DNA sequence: TGTGCCAGCAGCTTGGGGGAGGTCCGACTTAACACCGGGGAGCTGTTTTTT. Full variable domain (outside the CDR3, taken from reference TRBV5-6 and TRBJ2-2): DAGVTQSPTHLIKTRGQQVTLRCSPKSGHDTVSWYQQALGQGPQFIFQYYEEEERQRGNFPDRFSGHQFPNYSSELNVNALLLGDSALYLCASSLGEVRLNTGELFFGEGSRLTVL.

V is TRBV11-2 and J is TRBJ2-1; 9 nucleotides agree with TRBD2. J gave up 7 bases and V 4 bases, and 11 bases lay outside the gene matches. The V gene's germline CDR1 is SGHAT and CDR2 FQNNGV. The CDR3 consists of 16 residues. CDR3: CASSSILAGDPNEQFF. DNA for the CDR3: TGTGCCAGCAGCTCGATACTAGCGGGTGATCCTAATGAGCAGTTCTTC.

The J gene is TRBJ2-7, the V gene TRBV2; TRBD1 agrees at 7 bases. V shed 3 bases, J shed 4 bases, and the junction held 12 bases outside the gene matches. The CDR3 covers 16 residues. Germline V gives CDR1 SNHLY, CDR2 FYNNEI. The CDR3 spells CASSDLGQVQDYEQYF. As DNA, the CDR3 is TGTGCCAGCAGTGACCTCGGACAGGTCCAAGATTACGAGCAGTACTTC.

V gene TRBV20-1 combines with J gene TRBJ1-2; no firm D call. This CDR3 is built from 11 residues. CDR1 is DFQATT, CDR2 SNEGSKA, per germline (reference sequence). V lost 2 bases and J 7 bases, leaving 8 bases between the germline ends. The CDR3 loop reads CSARTGSGYTF. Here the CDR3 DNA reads TGCAGTGCTAGAACCGGCTCTGGCTACACCTTC.

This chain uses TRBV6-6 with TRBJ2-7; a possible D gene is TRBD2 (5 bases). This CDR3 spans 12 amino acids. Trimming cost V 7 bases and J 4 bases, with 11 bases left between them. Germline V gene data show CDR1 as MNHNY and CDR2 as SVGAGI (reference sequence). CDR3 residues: CASTSGRYEQYF. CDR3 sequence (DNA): TGTGCCAGCACATCTGGGAGATACGAGCAGTACTTC.

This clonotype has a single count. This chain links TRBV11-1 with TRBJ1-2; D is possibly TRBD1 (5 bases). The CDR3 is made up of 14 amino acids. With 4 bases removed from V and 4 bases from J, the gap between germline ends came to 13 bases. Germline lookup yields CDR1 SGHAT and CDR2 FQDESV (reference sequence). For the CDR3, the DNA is TGTGCCAGCAGCTCCTCGACAGCAGGCTATGGCTACACCTTC. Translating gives CASSSSTAGYGYTF.

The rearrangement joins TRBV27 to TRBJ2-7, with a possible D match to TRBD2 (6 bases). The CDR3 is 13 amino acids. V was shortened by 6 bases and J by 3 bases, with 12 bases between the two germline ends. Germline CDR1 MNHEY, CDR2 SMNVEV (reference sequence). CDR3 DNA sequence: TGTGCCAGCAGCACGGGACTGAGCTACGAGCAGTACTTC. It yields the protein CASSTGLSYEQYF.

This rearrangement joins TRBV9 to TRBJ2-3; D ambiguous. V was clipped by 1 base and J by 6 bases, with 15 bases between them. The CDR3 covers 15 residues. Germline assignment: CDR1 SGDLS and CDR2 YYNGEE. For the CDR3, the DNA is TGTGCCAGCAGCGTAAGGGCTGACCCACTGGATACGCAGTATTTT. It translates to CASSVRADPLDTQYF.

The CDR3 DNA follows: TGTGCCAGCAGCCAAGACAGGGGGCTTCAGCCCCAGCATTTT. Protein product: CASSQDRGLQPQHF. The chain uses TRBV3-1 and TRBJ1-5; 8 bases match TRBD1. With V trimmed by 0 bases and J by 6 bases, 1 base remained unmatched. CDR3 size: 14 residues. From germline, CDR1 is LGHDT and CDR2 YNNKEL (reference sequence).